This passage covers 25 T cell receptor beta chains from one sample sequenced in a study of metastatic and nonmetastatic thyroid tumors. TCRdb re-called the PCR reads with MiXCR. The top ten clones hold roughly 7% of a sample with roughly 14,000 clones, almost 35% of them seen once. Each patient went into thyroid surgery without having received any treatment. Sequenced: tumor tissue. The receptors come from a female donor with papillary thyroid cancer or a benign thyroid nodule (not recorded which). Some clones in this sample may be carry-over from other donors' samples.

The V gene is TRBV30, the J gene TRBJ1-3; 9 nucleotides line up with TRBD1. J gave up 2 bases and V 3 bases, and 2 bases lay outside the gene matches. The length of the CDR3 is 14 residues. In germline, CDR1 is GTSNPN, CDR2 SVGIG (reference sequence). The CDR3 bases are TGTGCCTGGAGCCGGGACAGGGCTGGAAACACCATATATTTT. This sequence encodes CAWSRDRAGNTIYF.

By its share, this clone is medium-sized. The chain has TRBV20-1 and TRBJ1-4; D perhaps matches TRBD1 (6 bases). The germline V gene has CDR1 DFQATT and CDR2 SNEGSKA (reference sequence). CDR3 length: 13 amino acids. V shed 4 bases and J shed 2 bases, with 8 bases lying between them. The CDR3 spells CSANRATNEKLFF. CDR3 sequence (DNA): TGCAGTGCTAACAGGGCCACTAATGAAAAACTGTTTTTT.

This rearrangement joins TRBV28 to TRBJ2-3, with 12 nucleotides matching TRBD2. The CDR3 is 15 residues long. Per the germline V gene, CDR1 is MDHEN and CDR2 is SYDVKM. Trimming removed 6 bases from V and 5 bases from J; junction bases left unmatched: 6. CDR3 sequence: CASSTRLAGEDTQYF. In DNA form, the CDR3 reads TGTGCCAGCAGCACCAGACTAGCGGGAGAAGATACGCAGTATTTT.

This sequence joins TRBV7-8 and TRBJ1-2; TRBD1 matches at 9 bases. This CDR3 has 14 amino acids. Germline values: CDR1 SGHVS, CDR2 FQNEAQ. V lost 0 bases and J lost 7; bases outside the gene matches: 3. CDR3 bases: TGTGCCAGCAGCTTAGCGGGACAGGGTTCTGGCTACACCTTC. It yields the protein CASSLAGQGSGYTF.

By proportion, this clone is medium-sized (0.01 to 0.1%). The chain is built from TRBV2 and TRBJ1-2; D gene ambiguous. There are 13 residues in the CDR3. The ends were cut back, 2 bases at V and 2 bases at J, with 6 bases in the middle. Germline V gives CDR1 SNHLY, CDR2 FYNNEI. Here the CDR3 reads CASSEWSNYGYTF. The CDR3 DNA reads as TGTGCCAGCAGTGAATGGTCCAACTATGGCTACACCTTC.

The V gene is TRBV7-9, the J gene TRBJ2-7; 7 nucleotides match TRBD2. The CDR3 is 15 amino acids. Germline V lookup: CDR1 SEHNR, CDR2 FQNEAQ (reference sequence). V shed 0 bases, J shed 2 bases, and the junction held 4 bases outside the gene matches. CDR3 amino acids: CASSLAGGSTYEQYF. In DNA form, the CDR3 reads TGTGCCAGCAGCTTAGCGGGGGGGAGTACCTACGAGCAGTACTTC.

In its sample, this clone was seen many times. This chain joins TRBV15 and TRBJ1-4; D possibly corresponds to TRBD1 (5 bases). CDR3 length equals 15 residues. Trimming took off 0 bases at V and 6 bases at J, with 11 bases between the two ends. Germline loops: CDR1 LNHNV, CDR2 YYDKDF (reference sequence). CDR3 residues: CATSRDSQGYEKLFF. As DNA, the CDR3 is TGTGCCACCAGCAGAGATTCCCAGGGTTATGAAAAACTGTTTTTT.

This clone was counted once. The chain combines TRBV7-9 with TRBJ1-1; TRBD1 matches at 7 bases. With 5 bases clipped from V and 3 bases from J, the junction kept 6 bases outside the gene matches. Germline V gene data show CDR1 as SEHNR and CDR2 as FQNEAQ (reference sequence). The CDR3 spans 14 residues. The CDR3 DNA follows: TGTGCCAGCAGCGAAGGACAGGTGGACACTGAAGCTTTCTTT. Translated: CASSEGQVDTEAFF.

In its sample, this clone ranks as medium-sized (0.01 to 0.1%). V and J are TRBV6-1 and TRBJ2-5; possibly TRBD1 or TRBD2 for D (6 bases each). Deletions cut 3 bases from V and 4 bases from J, with 15 bases between. Germline V gene data show CDR1 as MNHNS and CDR2 as SASEGT. The CDR3 totals 15 residues. CDR3 nucleotides: TGTGCCAGCAGTGACACTAGAGGGGGGCGAGAGACCCAGTACTTC. Translation gives CASSDTRGGRETQYF.

This clone is medium-sized. The chain uses TRBV20-1 and TRBJ2-7; either TRBD1 or TRBD2 may fit D (7 bases each). Germline CDR1 DFQATT, CDR2 SNEGSKA (reference sequence). This CDR3 comprises 17 residues. V shed 6 bases and J shed 0 bases, with 24 bases lying between them. The CDR3: CSASTWGGQTSSYEQYF. The CDR3 bases are TGCAGTGCCTCCACTTGGGGGGGACAGACAAGCTCCTACGAGCAGTACTTC.

The sample holds many counts of this clone. The chain uses TRBV19 and TRBJ2-2; D possibly corresponds to TRBD1 (6 bases). The CDR3 loop spans 15 amino acids. The germline gives CDR1 LNHDA, CDR2 SQIVND (reference sequence). The V end lost 4 bases, the J end lost 6 bases, and 15 bases lay between the germline ends. CDR3 nucleotides: TGTGCCAGTAGTACGAAAATAGGGGGTGCCGGGGAGCTGTTTTTT. Amino acid sequence: CASSTKIGGAGELFF.

The chain carries TRBV11-2 and TRBJ2-1; TRBD1 matches at 7 bases. The CDR3 is 12 residues long. CDR1 is SGHAT, CDR2 FQNNGV, per germline. Trimming removed 6 bases from V and 8 bases from J; junction bases left unmatched: 4. The CDR3 coding sequence is TGTGCCAGCAGGTCTACAGGGGATGAGCAGTTCTTC. It is translated as CASRSTGDEQFF.

This clone appeared a few times. This chain's CDR3 is CASSEKYSSNQPQHF. The CDR3 bases are TGTGCCAGCAGTGAAAAGTACAGTAGCAATCAGCCCCAGCATTTT. The V call is TRBV6-1, the J call TRBJ1-5; D gene uncertain. This CDR3 region has 15 residues. Trimming removed 2 bases at V and 0 bases at J, with 8 bases between. Germline V CDR1 and CDR2: MNHNS, SASEGT.

In its sample, this clone was seen many times. This sequence joins TRBV3-1 and TRBJ1-5; TRBD1 matches 8 bases. CDR3 length: 16 residues. Germline assignment: CDR1 LGHDT and CDR2 YNNKEL (reference sequence). J lost 1 base, V lost 6 bases, and 8 bases had no gene match. In DNA form, the CDR3 reads TGTGCCAGCAGTCCCACCGGACAGGGAAGCAATCAGCCCCAGCATTTT. Translating it yields CASSPTGQGSNQPQHF.

By share, this clone counts as medium-sized. J is TRBJ1-2 and V is TRBV7-2; D might be TRBD1 (6 bases). The CDR3 length is 15 residues. The germline gives CDR1 SGHTA, CDR2 FQGNSA. Between the trimmed V and J ends, which lost 7 bases and 8 bases, there was a span of 23 bases. CDR3 nucleotides: TGTGCCAGCACACGTAGAGGGGCTTCAGGGGACGGCTACACCTTC. As protein: CASTRRGASGDGYTF.

The chain uses TRBV20-1 and TRBJ2-7; 10 nucleotides agree with TRBD2. V shed 3 bases, J shed 7 bases, and the junction held 12 bases outside the gene matches. The CDR3 consists of 15 residues. The germline V gene encodes CDR1 DFQATT and CDR2 SNEGSKA (reference sequence). This chain's CDR3 is CSASRQGLAGVEQYF. The CDR3 DNA follows: TGCAGTGCTAGTCGACAGGGGCTAGCGGGAGTAGAGCAGTACTTC.

This clone was counted a few times. The chain joins TRBV25-1 to TRBJ2-2, with 8 bases matching TRBD1. CDR3 length: 15 amino acids. Germline CDR1 MGHDK, CDR2 SYGVNS. Germline trimming cut 5 bases from V and 7 bases from J; bases unmatched to any gene: 9. The chain's CDR3 is CASSSSDRESGELFF. CDR3 DNA: TGTGCCAGCAGTTCCTCGGACAGGGAGAGCGGGGAGCTGTTTTTT.

There are a few counts of this clone. The chain couples TRBV18 to TRBJ1-4; 7 nucleotides line up with TRBD1. After removal of 3 bases from V and 8 bases from J, the junction contained 6 bases not matched to a gene. This CDR3 has 14 amino acids. CDR1 is KGHSH, CDR2 LQKENI, per germline. CDR3 sequence: CASSPDRAREKLFF. The CDR3 DNA reads TGTGCCAGCTCACCCGACAGGGCAAGAGAAAAACTGTTTTTT. Full variable domain (remainder filled in from reference TRBV18 and TRBJ1-4): NAGVMQNPRHLVRRRGQEARLRCSPMKGHSHVYWYRQLPEEGLKFMVYLQKENIIDESGMPKERFSAEFPKEGPSILRIQQVVRGDSAAYFCASSPDRAREKLFFGSGTQLSVL.

V and J are TRBV11-3 and TRBJ2-3; the D gene could be TRBD1 or TRBD2 (6 bases each). V was pared by 3 bases and J by 2 bases, with 12 bases between. Germline V lookup: CDR1 SGHNT, CDR2 YENEEA. The CDR3 length is 15 residues. The CDR3: CASSLGGDYTDTQYF. As DNA, the CDR3 is TGTGCCAGCAGCTTGGGGGGCGACTACACAGATACGCAGTATTTT.

This chain links TRBV5-1 with TRBJ2-3; D possibly uses TRBD1 or TRBD2 (5 bases each). The V and J ends lost 7 bases and 0 bases respectively, with 15 bases between them. In germline, CDR1 is SGHRS, CDR2 YFSETQ. This CDR3 region has 15 residues. Written as DNA, the CDR3 is TGCGCCAGCGGTGAGGGGAGCCAGAGCACAGATACGCAGTATTTT. This translates into CASGEGSQSTDTQYF.

This clone is labeled medium-sized. The chain is built from TRBV9 and TRBJ1-4, with a possible D match to TRBD1 (5 bases). The CDR3 covers 15 residues. The V gene lost 4 bases and the J gene lost 3 bases, with 13 bases spanning the gap. CDR1 SGDLS and CDR2 YYNGEE come from the germline V gene. This CDR3 reads CASSTLPTANEKLFF. DNA of the CDR3: TGTGCCAGCAGCACCCTGCCGACAGCTAATGAAAAACTGTTTTTT.

This clone turned up a few times. No conserved phenylalanine or tryptophan ends this CDR3, so it is likely a read error. The chain is built from TRBV12-3 or TRBV12-4 and TRBJ2-1; the match to TRBD2 covers 10 bases. The CDR3 totals 16 residues. The CDR3 region is CAISYAGTSAYNEQFS. The CDR3, as DNA: TGTGCCATCAGTTATGCAGGGACTAGCGCATACAATGAGCAGTTCTCC.

There are a few counts of this clone. This sequence joins TRBV6-1 and TRBJ2-2; possibly TRBD1 or TRBD2 for D (5 bases each). The germline V and J ends were trimmed by 7 bases and 0 bases, with 9 bases remaining between them. Germline V gene data show CDR1 as MNHNS and CDR2 as SASEGT. The CDR3 loop spans 14 amino acids. The CDR3 spells CASNRDPNTGELFF. The DNA for the CDR3 is TGTGCCAGCAATCGGGACCCGAACACCGGGGAGCTGTTTTTT.

This clone has just one count. CDR3 sequence: CSAPPGLAEYNEQFF. CDR3 nucleotide sequence: TGCAGTGCGCCCCCGGGACTAGCGGAGTACAATGAGCAGTTCTTC. V and J are TRBV20-1 and TRBJ2-1; 11 bases fit TRBD2. The V and J ends lost 6 bases and 4 bases, in that order; junction bases with no gene match: 8. Germline CDR1 reads DFQATT; CDR2 reads SNEGSKA (reference sequence). The CDR3 spans 15 residues.

The chain has TRBV18 and TRBJ2-7, with D tentatively TRBD2 (5 bases). Germline V gives CDR1 KGHSH, CDR2 LQKENI. This CDR3 contains 14 residues. The ends were cut back, 3 bases at V and 1 base at J, with 10 bases in the middle. CDR3 region: CASSPPGKSYEQYF. CDR3 bases: TGTGCCAGCTCACCGCCCGGGAAGTCCTACGAGCAGTACTTC.